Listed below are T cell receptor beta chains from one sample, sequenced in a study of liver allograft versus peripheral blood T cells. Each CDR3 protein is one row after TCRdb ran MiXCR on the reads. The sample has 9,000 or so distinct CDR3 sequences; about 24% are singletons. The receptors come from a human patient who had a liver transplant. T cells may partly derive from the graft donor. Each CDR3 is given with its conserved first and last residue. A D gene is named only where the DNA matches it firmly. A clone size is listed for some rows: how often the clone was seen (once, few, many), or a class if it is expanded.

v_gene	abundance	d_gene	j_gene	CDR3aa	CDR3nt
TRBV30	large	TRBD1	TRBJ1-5	CAWSGQGTNGGQPQHF	TGTGCCTGGAGTGGACAGGGCACGAATGGGGGTCAGCCCCAGCATTTT
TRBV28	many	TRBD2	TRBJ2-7	CASSSLAGYSYEQYF	TGTGCCAGCAGTTCTCTAGCGGGGTACTCCTACGAGCAGTACTTC
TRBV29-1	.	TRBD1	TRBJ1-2	CSVSQNLGTGELNF	TGCAGCGTTTCTCAAAACCTCGGGACAGGGGAGCTTAACTTC
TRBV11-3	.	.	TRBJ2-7	CASSPTGTEQYF	TGTGCCAGCAGCCCCACGGGGACCGAGCAGTACTTC
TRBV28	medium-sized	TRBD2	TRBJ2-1	CASSDTSGANNEQFF	TGTGCCAGCAGTGATACTAGCGGGGCGAACAATGAGCAGTTCTTC
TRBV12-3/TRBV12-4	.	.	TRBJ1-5	CASSLGDGSNQPQHF	TGTGCCAGCAGTTTAGGGGACGGTAGCAATCAGCCCCAGCATTTT
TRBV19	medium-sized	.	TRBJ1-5	CASSISWSQPQHF	TGTGCCAGTAGTATCTCTTGGTCTCAGCCCCAGCATTTT
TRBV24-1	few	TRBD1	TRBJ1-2	CATSGDRVGYTF	TGTGCCACCAGTGGGGACAGGGTCGGCTACACCTTC
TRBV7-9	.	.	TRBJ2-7	CASSPGQRYEQYF	TGTGCCAGCAGCCCGGGTCAGCGCTACGAGCAGTACTTC
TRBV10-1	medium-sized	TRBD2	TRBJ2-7	CASSEGTGLLAGGKQYF	TGCGCCAGCAGTGAGGGGACAGGGCTACTAGCGGGGGGGAAGCAGTACTTC
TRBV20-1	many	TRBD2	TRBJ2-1	CSASPGGGYSYNEQFF	TGCAGTGCTTCCCCTGGCGGGGGGTACTCCTACAATGAGCAGTTCTTC
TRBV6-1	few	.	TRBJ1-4	CASARIVGEKLFF	TGTGCCAGCGCCCGGATAGTCGGGGAAAAACTGTTTTTT
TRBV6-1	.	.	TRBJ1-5	CASSEAHFHLNQPQHF	TGTGCCAGCAGTGAAGCGCACTTCCACCTCAATCAGCCCCAGCATTTT
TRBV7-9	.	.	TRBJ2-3	CASSLHTDTQYF	TGTGCCAGCAGCTTACACACAGATACGCAGTATTTT
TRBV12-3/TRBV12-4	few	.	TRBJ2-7	CASMRGGGYEQYF	TGTGCCAGCATGAGGGGTGGTGGGTACGAGCAGTACTTC
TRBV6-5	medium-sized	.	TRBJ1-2	CASSYSGNLGKGYTF	TGTGCCAGCAGTTACTCGGGTAATCTAGGGAAGGGCTACACCTTC
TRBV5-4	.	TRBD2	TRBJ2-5	CASSLGASGGQETQYF	TGTGCCAGCAGCTTGGGGGCTAGCGGGGGGCAAGAGACCCAGTACTTC
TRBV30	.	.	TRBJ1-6	CALGGGFNNSPLHF	TGTGCCTTAGGCGGAGGGTTTAATAATTCACCCCTCCACTTT
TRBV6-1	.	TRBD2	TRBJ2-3	CATLAGRADTQYF	TGTGCTACACTAGCGGGAAGGGCAGATACGCAGTATTTT
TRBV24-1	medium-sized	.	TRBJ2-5	CATSGAGTQYF	TGTGCCACCAGTGGCGCTGGGACCCAGTACTTC
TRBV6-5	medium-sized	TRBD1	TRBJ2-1	CASSYSGTGGNEQFF	TGTGCCAGCAGTTACTCCGGGACAGGGGGCAATGAGCAGTTCTTC
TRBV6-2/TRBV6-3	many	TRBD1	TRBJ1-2	CASSYSASGQGAFDYGYTF	TGTGCCAGCAGTTACTCGGCGTCGGGACAGGGGGCTTTCGACTATGGCTACACCTTC
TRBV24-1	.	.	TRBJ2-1	CATSDEPPGSYNEQFF	TGTGCCACCAGTGATGAACCCCCGGGATCCTACAATGAGCAGTTCTTC